Each of the 29 T cell receptor beta chains below was sequenced from the same sample in a study of cytomegalovirus exposure and HLA in healthy donors. Primers for the PCR totalled 60 Vbeta and 13 Jbeta. Generated by immunoSEQ multiplex PCR, the TCRdb table keeps only in-frame clones and is missing some. The repertoire includes 150,000 to 200,000 clones, roughly 70% of them detected once, and just under 3% sits in the top ten. The sequencing sample was made of PBMCs. The receptors derive from a woman in her fifties or sixties in good health and CMV-seropositive.

A note on this clone: This specimen includes other DNA sequences encoding the same CDR3. The chain combines TRBV29-1 with TRBJ1-1; D is perhaps TRBD1 (5 bases). The CDR3 is 11 residues long. The germline V and J ends were trimmed by 5 bases and 4 bases, with 8 bases remaining between them. Germline V lookup: CDR1 SQVTM, CDR2 ANQGSEA. CDR3 DNA: TGCAGCGTTCCCGGGGGCACTGAAGCTTTCTTT. Translating it yields CSVPGGTEAFF.

The rearrangement uses TRBV19 and TRBJ2-7; D possibly corresponds to TRBD1 (6 bases). The CDR3 contains 15 residues. The V gene's germline CDR1 is LNHDA and CDR2 SQIVND (reference sequence). V lost 1 base and J lost 0, with 10 bases in between. The CDR3 loop is CASSIGARGSYEQYF. In DNA form, the CDR3 reads TGTGCCAGTAGTATAGGAGCCAGGGGCTCCTACGAGCAGTACTTC. Supplemented by reference TRBV19 and TRBJ2-7, the full variable domain reads DGGITQSPKYLFRKEGQNVTLSCEQNLNHDAMYWYRQDPGQGLRLIYYSQIVNDFQKGDIAEGYSVSREKKESFPLTVTSAQKNPTAFYLCASSIGARGSYEQYFGPGTRLTVT.

The count of this clone is one. Different DNA sequences within this sample yield the same CDR3. This chain connects TRBV7-3 to TRBJ2-6; 8 nucleotides match TRBD1. CDR3 size: 16 residues. Per germline, CDR1 SGHTA and CDR2 FQGTGA. V shed 5 bases, J shed 0 bases, and the junction held 3 bases outside the gene matches. The CDR3 is CASSLTGGSGANVLTF. CDR3 coding DNA: TGTGCCAGCAGCCTTACAGGGGGCTCTGGGGCCAACGTCCTGACTTTC.

The chain is built from TRBV9 and TRBJ2-7; tentatively, D is TRBD1 (6 bases). Germline V CDR1 and CDR2: SGDLS, YYNGEE. The V and J ends lost 5 bases and 6 bases respectively, with 15 bases between them. This CDR3 has 13 amino acids. CDR3 bases: TGTGCCAGCAGTCTGAACAGGGAAAGCGAGCAGTACTTC. Translated: CASSLNRESEQYF. The full variable domain, in which reference TRBV9 and TRBJ2-7 provide the parts outside the CDR3, is DSGVTQTPKHLITATGQRVTLRCSPRSGDLSVYWYQQSLDQGLQFLIQYYNGEERAKGNILERFSAQQFPDLHSELNLSSLELGDSALYFCASSLNRESEQYFGPGTRLTVT.

V and J are TRBV19 and TRBJ1-2, with a possible D match to TRBD1 (5 bases). CDR3 length: 14 residues. The germline V gene has CDR1 LNHDA and CDR2 SQIVND (reference sequence). V gave up 3 bases and J gave up 8 bases, with 16 bases separating them. This chain's CDR3 is CASSILTDREGYTF. Written as DNA, the CDR3 is TGTGCCAGTAGTATCCTGACCGACAGAGAGGGCTACACCTTC.

The gene calls are TRBV10-1 and TRBJ1-1; 7 bases line up with TRBD1. CDR3 length equals 12 residues. Per the germline V gene, CDR1 is WNHNN and CDR2 is SYGVQD (reference sequence). V was pared by 4 bases and J by 9 bases, with 5 bases of the junction left unmatched. The CDR3, as DNA: TGCGCCAGCAGTGGAATAGGGGGCCAAGCTTTCTTT. It encodes CASSGIGGQAFF.

The chain has TRBV23-1 and TRBJ2-1; 8 nucleotides match TRBD1. TRBV23-1 is labeled an ORF, and its function is uncertain. Trimming removed 8 bases from V and 7 bases from J; junction bases left unmatched: 7. The CDR3 has 13 residues. The CDR3 region is CASRTGNGNEQFF. CDR3 DNA sequence: TGCGCCAGCCGGACAGGGAACGGGAATGAGCAGTTCTTC.

This sequence joins TRBV5-1 and TRBJ2-7, with TRBD1 as a possible D gene (5 bases). CDR3 length equals 13 residues. CDR1 and CDR2 (germline): SGHRS, YFSETQ. Trimming left V 4 bases short and J 0 bases short, with 8 bases between. The CDR3 DNA sequence: TGCGCCAGCAGCGTGGACAACTCCTACGAGCAGTACTTC. Its protein is CASSVDNSYEQYF.

The rearrangement uses TRBV29-1 and TRBJ1-6; D uncertain. Trimming stripped 6 bases from V and 6 bases from J, with 15 bases between. The CDR3 extends over 14 amino acids. Germline CDR1 is SQVTM and CDR2 is ANQGSEA. CDR3: CSVTLETPNSPLHF. The CDR3 DNA follows: TGCAGCGTAACCCTTGAGACACCTAATTCACCCCTCCACTTT.

Only a few counts were recorded for this clone. The chain employs TRBV6-1 and TRBJ2-1; possible D gene TRBD2, 7 bases. From germline, CDR1 is MNHNS and CDR2 SASEGT. V gave up 4 bases and J gave up 5 bases, with 15 bases separating them. The CDR3 extends over 15 amino acids. This chain's CDR3 is CASSGRGGRDNEQFF. In DNA, the CDR3 is TGTGCCAGCAGTGGCAGGGGCGGGAGAGACAATGAGCAGTTCTTC.

V usage is TRBV5-1 and J usage is TRBJ1-1; a weak D match, TRBD1 (6 bases). V shed 4 bases and J shed 7 bases, with 17 bases lying between them. In germline, CDR1 is SGHRS, CDR2 YFSETQ. This CDR3 is built from 14 residues. CDR3 sequence: CASSPGQIPHEAFF. The CDR3 bases are TGCGCCAGCAGCCCCGGACAGATACCTCATGAAGCTTTCTTT.

This sequence joins TRBV9 and TRBJ2-5; maybe TRBD1 (6 bases). The germline V and J ends were trimmed by 6 bases and 4 bases, with 19 bases remaining between them. The V gene's germline CDR1 is SGDLS and CDR2 YYNGEE. This CDR3 has 15 residues. The CDR3 is CASTQSGFRGETQYF. The CDR3 region has the DNA TGTGCCAGCACCCAATCGGGCTTCAGGGGAGAGACCCAGTACTTC.

The J gene is TRBJ2-5, the V gene TRBV6-4; 9 positions agree with TRBD2. CDR3 length equals 18 residues. Per the germline V gene, CDR1 is MRHNA and CDR2 is SNTAGT. The trim removed 6 bases at V and 0 bases at J, leaving 14 bases unmatched. The CDR3 reads CASRCQRGALMYQETQYF. The CDR3, as DNA: TGTGCCAGCAGGTGCCAGCGGGGGGCTCTGATGTACCAAGAGACCCAGTACTTC.

V is TRBV7-8 and J is TRBJ1-1, with D perhaps TRBD1 (5 bases). The V and J ends lost 5 bases and 2 bases respectively, with 15 bases between them. Germline CDR1 SGHVS, CDR2 FQNEAQ. CDR3 length equals 15 residues. CDR3: CASSQLRQRNTEAFF. The CDR3, as DNA: TGTGCCAGCAGCCAACTAAGACAGAGAAACACTGAAGCTTTCTTT. The whole variable domain, remainder taken from reference TRBV7-8 and TRBJ1-1, is GAGVSQSPRYKVAKRGQDVALRCDPISGHVSLFWYQQALGQGPEFLTYFQNEAQLDKSGLPSDRFFAERPEGSVSTLKIQRTQQEDSAVYLCASSQLRQRNTEAFFGQGTRLTVV.

V is TRBV6-1 and J is TRBJ2-2; D gene uncertain. CDR1 and CDR2 (germline): MNHNS, SASEGT. V gave up 3 bases and J gave up 1 base, with 3 bases separating them. CDR3 length equals 13 residues. In DNA form, the CDR3 reads TGTGCCAGCAGTGACTGGAACACCGGGGAGCTGTTTTTT. This translates into CASSDWNTGELFF.

The rearrangement joins TRBV9 to TRBJ2-1, with TRBD2 matching over 7 bases. CDR3 length equals 13 residues. Germline CDR1 and CDR2: SGDLS and YYNGEE. V lost 4 bases to trimming and J lost 13 bases; unmatched junction nucleotides: 11. The CDR3 is CASSPGLGGEQFF. The DNA for the CDR3 is TGTGCCAGCAGCCCTGGCCTGGGGGGGGAACAGTTCTTC.

V and J are TRBV5-1 and TRBJ1-1, with unresolved D. V shed 4 bases and J shed 0 bases, with 13 bases lying between them. Looked up from germline, CDR1 is SGHRS and CDR2 is YFSETQ. The CDR3 loop spans 15 amino acids. CDR3 coding DNA: TGCGCCAGCAGCCTCCTTATAGGAGTGAACACTGAAGCTTTCTTT. Its translation is CASSLLIGVNTEAFF.

This clone was picked up one time. The chain uses TRBV7-9 and TRBJ1-1, with TRBD1 matching 7 bases. The CDR3 has 15 amino acids. Germline assignment: CDR1 SEHNR and CDR2 FQNEAQ (reference sequence). The V and J ends lost 5 bases and 8 bases, in that order; junction bases with no gene match: 14. CDR3 DNA: TGTGCCAGCAGCCCACAGGGGAGTATGGCCCGCGAAGCTTTCTTT. Its protein is CASSPQGSMAREAFF.

The chain links TRBV5-1 to TRBJ1-1, with TRBD1 as a possible D gene (5 bases). Germline assignment: CDR1 SGHRS and CDR2 YFSETQ. This CDR3 spans 15 amino acids. V was shortened by 0 bases and J by 4 bases, with 13 bases between the two germline ends. CDR3 nucleotides: TGCGCCAGCAGCTTGGCGACAGTTGGGGTCACTGAAGCTTTCTTT. Its translation is CASSLATVGVTEAFF. The variable domain in full, completed from reference TRBV5-1 and TRBJ1-1, reads KAGVTQTPRYLIKTRGQQVTLSCSPISGHRSVSWYQQTPGQGLQFLFEYFSETQRNKGNFPGRFSGRQFSNSRSEMNVSTLELGDSALYLCASSLATVGVTEAFFGQGTRLTVV.

This clone was found a few times. V and J are TRBV29-1 and TRBJ1-4; TRBD1 matches at 7 bases. The CDR3 consists of 14 residues. Germline V gene data show CDR1 as SQVTM and CDR2 as ANQGSEA. The junction had 11 bases not matched to a gene; V was cut back by 5 bases and J by 8 bases. CDR3 region: CSVRLRQGSEKLFF. The DNA of the CDR3 is TGCAGCGTTAGACTCAGACAGGGATCGGAAAAACTGTTTTTT.

This clone showed up just a few times. This chain joins TRBV10-1 and TRBJ2-1; D call uncertain. The V end lost 0 bases, the J end lost 6 bases, and 6 bases lay between the germline ends. The CDR3 consists of 13 residues. Germline V lookup: CDR1 WNHNN, CDR2 SYGVQD (reference sequence). CDR3 nucleotides: TGCGCCAGCAGTGAGTCCTCAGTCAATGAGCAGTTCTTC. Amino acids: CASSESSVNEQFF.

This rearrangement joins TRBV27 to TRBJ1-2; possible D gene TRBD1, 5 bases. The CDR3 runs to 11 residues. Trimming cost V 11 bases and J 8 bases, with 15 bases left between them. CDR1 is MNHEY, CDR2 SMNVEV, per germline (reference sequence). The CDR3 region is CAPRGIWGYTF. The CDR3 region has the DNA TGTGCCCCCCGGGGGATTTGGGGCTACACCTTC.

The chain is built from TRBV10-1 and TRBJ2-1; no clear D gene. In germline, CDR1 is WNHNN, CDR2 SYGVQD (reference sequence). Trimming left V 0 bases short and J 10 bases short, with 7 bases between. CDR3 length equals 12 residues. The CDR3 region is CASSESSPEQFF. CDR3 nucleotide sequence: TGCGCCAGCAGTGAGTCGTCTCCGGAGCAGTTCTTC.

The chain carries TRBV5-1 and TRBJ2-3; possible D gene TRBD1, 6 bases. Germline CDR1 and CDR2: SGHRS and YFSETQ. V was shortened by 3 bases and J by 2 bases, with 13 bases between the two germline ends. The CDR3 runs to 15 residues. As DNA, the CDR3 is TGCGCCAGCAGCTCGACAGGAAGCAACACAGATACGCAGTATTTT. Translation gives CASSSTGSNTDTQYF. Using reference TRBV5-1 and TRBJ2-3 for the parts outside the CDR3, the full variable domain is KAGVTQTPRYLIKTRGQQVTLSCSPISGHRSVSWYQQTPGQGLQFLFEYFSETQRNKGNFPGRFSGRQFSNSRSEMNVSTLELGDSALYLCASSSTGSNTDTQYFGPGTRLTVL.

V gene TRBV29-1 combines with J gene TRBJ1-1, with a tentative D call TRBD1 (5 bases). Germline CDR1 reads SQVTM; CDR2 reads ANQGSEA. Trimming shortened V by 3 bases and J by 3 bases, and 14 bases separated the two germline ends. This CDR3 is 14 amino acids long. The CDR3 bases are TGCAGCGTTGAGGGGGGAGCATCCTACACTGAAGCTTTCTTT. This translates into CSVEGGASYTEAFF.

This clone was picked up a small number of times. The gene calls are TRBV6-5 and TRBJ1-2; 7 nucleotides align to TRBD1. The CDR3 covers 15 residues. With V trimmed by 1 base and J by 6 bases, 8 bases remained unmatched. CDR1 and CDR2 from the germline V gene are MNHEY and SVGAGI. CDR3 bases: TGTGCCAGCAGTTACTTACAGGGGAATATAAATGGCTACACCTTC. This sequence encodes CASSYLQGNINGYTF.

The rearrangement links TRBV5-4 to TRBJ2-7; 10 nucleotides align to TRBD2. The CDR3 extends over 14 amino acids. From germline, CDR1 is SGHNT and CDR2 YYREEE (reference sequence). V trimming: 5 bases; J trimming: 6 bases; junction bases outside the gene matches: 8. CDR3 in amino acids: CASRGGAGGREQYF. CDR3 in DNA: TGTGCCAGCAGGGGCGGAGCGGGGGGGCGCGAGCAGTACTTC.

This chain links TRBV29-1 with TRBJ2-3, with D tentatively TRBD2 (6 bases). There are 16 residues in the CDR3. Germline lookup yields CDR1 SQVTM and CDR2 ANQGSEA. V shed 6 bases and J shed 0 bases, with 19 bases lying between them. CDR3 in amino acids: CSVAGYGRRSTDTQYF. CDR3 coding DNA: TGCAGCGTCGCAGGGTATGGGAGGCGTAGCACAGATACGCAGTATTTT.

This clone was seen a handful of times. The V gene is TRBV15, the J gene TRBJ1-2; TRBD1 agrees at 9 bases. V was pared by 5 bases and J by 6 bases, with 4 bases of the junction left unmatched. Germline V gene sequence: CDR1 LNHNV, CDR2 YYDKDF (reference sequence). This CDR3 comprises 13 residues. The CDR3 is CATSGTGFDGYTF. In DNA form, the CDR3 reads TGTGCCACCAGCGGGACAGGGTTTGATGGCTACACCTTC.